One and the same sample provided the 28 T cell receptor beta chains below, sequenced in a study of post-analysis software for immune sequencing data. Study outcomes and limitations: Controls showed lower frequencies than patients for several TRBV segments, and TRBV5-6, TRBV5-1 and TRBV20-1 were among these.

These TCRs are of unknown antigen specificity. Each TCR beta cDNA library carried unique molecular identifiers. TCRdb independently ran MiXCR on the PCR reads; one entry per CDR3 protein. The top ten hold about 1.8% of the sample, which has about 560,000 distinct CDR3 sequences, 44% seen once. The material sequenced was blood. The receptor set was obtained from a girl aged 10-17 years with multiple sclerosis.

The chain uses TRBV6-6 and TRBJ2-5, with a possible D match to TRBD1 (5 bases). The V gene's germline CDR1 is MNHNY and CDR2 SVGAGI (reference sequence). V lost 8 bases and J lost 5, with 12 bases in between. The CDR3 is 12 residues long. In DNA, the CDR3 is TGTGCCAGCGGTAAAAACAGGGAGACCCAGTACTTC. It codes for CASGKNRETQYF.

As to this clonotype: The junction departs from germline at one end; a sequencing error may be responsible. This chain uses TRBV12-5 with TRBJ1-4; D is unclear. The CDR3 totals 12 residues. The germline V gene has CDR1 LGHNT and CDR2 FRNRAP. The CDR3 reads CASGLVGEKLFF. The CDR3 DNA reads as TGTGCTAGTGGCTTGGTAGGGGAAAAACTGTTTTTT.

Ten or more counts support this clonotype. The CDR3 reads CASSKDTDTQYF. The CDR3 DNA follows: TGTGCCAGCAGCAAGGACACAGATACGCAGTATTTT. V and J are TRBV7-2 and TRBJ2-3; D is unresolved. The CDR3 runs to 12 residues. V was pared by 5 bases and J by 2 bases, with 5 bases between. Germline V gene data show CDR1 as SGHTA and CDR2 as FQGNSA. The full variable domain, in which reference TRBV7-2 and TRBJ2-3 provide the parts outside the CDR3, is GAGVSQSPSNKVTEKGKDVELRCDPISGHTALYWYRQSLGQGLEFLIYFQGNSAPDKSGLPSDRFSAERTGGSVSTLTIQRTQQEDSAVYLCASSKDTDTQYFGPGTRLTVL.

This clonotype has a handful of counts. The chain links TRBV9 to TRBJ2-5, with D possibly being TRBD1 (5 bases). CDR3 size: 15 residues. V dropped 0 bases and J dropped 0 bases, with 9 bases sitting between them. Germline V gene lookup returns CDR1 SGDLS and CDR2 YYNGEE. Written as DNA, the CDR3 is TGTGCCAGCAGCGTAGGGAACAGGAACCAAGAGACCCAGTACTTC. Protein product: CASSVGNRNQETQYF.

In its sample, this clonotype was seen a few times. V gene TRBV7-2 combines with J gene TRBJ1-1, with TRBD1 as a possible D gene (5 bases). Germline CDR1 reads SGHTA; CDR2 reads FQGNSA. Trimming took off 8 bases at V and 4 bases at J, with 11 bases between the two ends. The CDR3 has 12 amino acids. CDR3 protein: CASYKGPTEAFF. The CDR3 coding sequence is TGTGCCAGCTACAAGGGACCCACTGAAGCTTTCTTT.

This clonotype appeared once. The rearrangement links TRBV10-3 to TRBJ2-5, with TRBD2 matching 7 bases. This CDR3 has 14 residues. Trimming removed 3 bases from V and 11 bases from J; junction bases left unmatched: 12. CDR1 is ENHRY and CDR2 is SYGVKD in the germline V gene. The CDR3: CAISDDWEGKEQYF. CDR3 nucleotide sequence: TGTGCCATCAGTGATGACTGGGAGGGTAAAGAGCAGTACTTC.

In its sample, this clonotype was seen a few times. This chain links TRBV25-1 with TRBJ2-1; a possible D gene is TRBD2 (6 bases). This CDR3 is 15 amino acids long. Germline V gene data show CDR1 as MGHDK and CDR2 as SYGVNS. The ends were cut back, 4 bases at V and 7 bases at J, with 17 bases in the middle. CDR3 DNA sequence: TGTGCCAGCAGTGGCTCGGGAGTCCGAAGGAATGAGCAGTTCTTC. Translating gives CASSGSGVRRNEQFF. Using reference TRBV25-1 and TRBJ2-1 for the parts outside the CDR3, the full variable domain is EADIYQTPRYLVIGTGKKITLECSQTMGHDKMYWYQQDPGMELHLIHYSYGVNSTEKGDLSSESTVSRIRTEHFPLTLESARPSHTSQYLCASSGSGVRRNEQFFGPGTRLTVL.

In its sample, this clonotype was seen a few times. The chain uses TRBV5-1 and TRBJ2-3, with 10 bases lining up with TRBD2. CDR3 length equals 16 residues. Germline V gives CDR1 SGHRS, CDR2 YFSETQ. Losses at the gene ends were 4 bases for V and 2 bases for J; bases not matched to a gene: 7. CDR3 amino acids: CASSPLAGGITDTQYF. The CDR3 DNA reads as TGCGCCAGCAGCCCCTTAGCGGGGGGAATCACAGATACGCAGTATTTT.

V and J are TRBV29-1 and TRBJ1-2; D is undetermined. From germline, CDR1 is SQVTM and CDR2 ANQGSEA. V lost 6 bases and J lost 7, with 15 bases in between. The CDR3 is 12 residues long. The CDR3 is CSVGPPQAGYTF. Here the CDR3 DNA reads TGCAGCGTCGGGCCTCCTCAGGCTGGCTACACCTTC.

To note about this clonotype: The junction differs from germline at one of its ends, possibly a read error. V is TRBV5-1 and J is TRBJ2-6; the D gene could be TRBD1 or TRBD2 (5 bases each). CDR1 SGHRS and CDR2 YFSETQ come from the germline V gene. The CDR3 totals 16 residues. This CDR3 reads CASSLVGLAGASVLTF. DNA for the CDR3: TGCGCCAGCAGCTTGGTAGGGCTAGCTGGGGCCAGCGTCCTGACTTTC.

This clonotype occurred a few times. The gene calls are TRBV29-1 and TRBJ1-1; weak D call: TRBD1 (6 bases). V was pared by 4 bases and J by 3 bases, with 12 bases between. The CDR3 loop spans 13 amino acids. Germline V gene lookup returns CDR1 SQVTM and CDR2 ANQGSEA. CDR3: CSVARGGDTEAFF. The CDR3 DNA follows: TGCAGCGTTGCGAGGGGGGGGGACACTGAAGCTTTCTTT.

The sample holds a few counts of this clonotype. V gene TRBV5-6 combines with J gene TRBJ1-2, with 7 bases matching TRBD1. V was pared by 1 base and J by 4 bases, with 4 bases of the junction left unmatched. Germline V gives CDR1 SGHDT, CDR2 YYEEEE. CDR3 length: 14 amino acids. CDR3 loop: CASSLKGGGYGYTF. For the CDR3, the DNA is TGTGCCAGCAGCTTGAAAGGGGGCGGCTATGGCTACACCTTC.

The chain uses TRBV12-3 or TRBV12-4 and TRBJ2-1, with D possibly matching TRBD1 (7 bases). The CDR3 totals 15 residues. V was cut by 2 bases and J by 10 bases, with 18 bases left in between. DNA for the CDR3: TGTGCCAGCAGTTTAACGAGGAGGGGGCGAGGGGAGCAGTTCTTC. Its protein is CASSLTRRGRGEQFF.

This clonotype came up once. The chain recombines TRBV2 with TRBJ2-3, with 7 nucleotides matching TRBD2. Trimming took 2 bases from V and 6 from J; bases not matched to a gene: 5. In germline, CDR1 is SNHLY, CDR2 FYNNEI. The length of the CDR3 is 14 residues. CDR3 bases: TGTGCCAGCAGTGAACTGCGGGAGAGGGATACGCAGTATTTT. Translation: CASSELRERDTQYF. Drawing the rest from reference TRBV2 and TRBJ2-3, the complete variable domain is EPEVTQTPSHQVTQMGQEVILRCVPISNHLYFYWYRQILGQKVEFLVSFYNNEISEKSEIFDDQFSVERPDGSNFTLKIRSTKLEDSAMYFCASSELRERDTQYFGPGTRLTVL.

The sample holds a few counts of this clonotype. The chain has TRBV29-1 and TRBJ2-7; TRBD1 matches at 9 bases. The germline V gene has CDR1 SQVTM and CDR2 ANQGSEA. The CDR3 contains 13 residues. J was trimmed by 4 bases and V by 5 bases; bases with no gene match: 6. This CDR3 reads CSVYTGGEYEQYF. The CDR3 region has the DNA TGCAGCGTTTATACAGGGGGCGAATACGAGCAGTACTTC.

The rearrangement joins TRBV7-2 to TRBJ2-1; TRBD2 might be the D (6 bases). The CDR3 length is 15 residues. V lost 2 bases and J lost 13, with 21 bases in between. Per germline, CDR1 SGHTA and CDR2 FQGNSA. CDR3 protein: CASSLMRDPQETQFF. In DNA, the CDR3 is TGTGCCAGCAGCTTAATGCGGGATCCCCAAGAGACCCAGTTCTTC.

This clonotype was seen a few times. The chain has TRBV20-1 and TRBJ1-5, with 9 bases identical to TRBD1. The CDR3 extends over 14 amino acids. The V gene's germline CDR1 is DFQATT and CDR2 SNEGSKA (reference sequence). Germline trimming cut 6 bases from V and 7 bases from J; bases unmatched to any gene: 10. The CDR3, as DNA: TGCAGTGCCGCGGGACAGGGTGTCGACCAGCCCCAGCATTTT. Encoded protein: CSAAGQGVDQPQHF.

The V call is TRBV12-3 or TRBV12-4, the J call TRBJ2-3; no definite D call. Between the trimmed V and J ends, which lost 6 bases and 6 bases, there was a span of 10 bases. The CDR3 covers 12 residues. Here the CDR3 DNA reads TGTGCCAGCAGAAAACAGTCGGATACGCAGTATTTT. Encoded protein: CASRKQSDTQYF.

This chain uses TRBV10-3 with TRBJ2-7; a possible D gene is TRBD2 (5 bases). V dropped 2 bases and J dropped 3 bases, with 11 bases sitting between them. Germline CDR1 and CDR2: ENHRY and SYGVKD. This CDR3 spans 14 amino acids. The CDR3 coding sequence is TGTGCCATCAGTGAGAGCGGCGGACTCTACGAGCAGTACTTC. It translates to CAISESGGLYEQYF.

The rearrangement joins TRBV7-9 to TRBJ2-1; D remains ambiguous. The CDR3 is made up of 15 amino acids. Germline assignment: CDR1 SEHNR and CDR2 FQNEAQ (reference sequence). Trimming cost V 5 bases and J 7 bases, with 18 bases left between them. For the CDR3, the DNA is TGTGCCAGCAGCCAACCCACCCTGGTTACAAATGAGCAGTTCTTC. Translated: CASSQPTLVTNEQFF.

This chain links TRBV5-5 with TRBJ2-1, with 7 bases identical to TRBD1. This CDR3 spans 16 amino acids. J was trimmed by 0 bases and V by 0 bases; bases with no gene match: 3. Germline V gene sequence: CDR1 SGHKS, CDR2 YYEKEE (reference sequence). The CDR3, as DNA: TGTGCCAGCAGCTTGGGGACAGGTTTCTCCTACAATGAGCAGTTCTTC. Residues: CASSLGTGFSYNEQFF.

The genes are TRBV12-3 or TRBV12-4 and TRBJ1-1; weak D call: TRBD1 (5 bases). CDR3 length: 18 amino acids. Trimming cost V 2 bases and J 0 bases, with 19 bases left between them. CDR3 sequence (DNA): TGTGCCAGCAGTTTATATCCCGGGACTTTGGGGATGAACACTGAAGCTTTCTTT. This encodes CASSLYPGTLGMNTEAFF.

The chain employs TRBV6-2 or TRBV6-3 and TRBJ1-2, with unresolved D. Trimming took off 2 bases at V and 5 bases at J, with 6 bases between the two ends. CDR1 is MNHEY and CDR2 is SVGEGT in the germline V gene. The CDR3 contains 12 residues. This CDR3 is CASSYGEYGYTF. The DNA for the CDR3 is TGTGCCAGCAGTTACGGCGAATATGGCTACACCTTC.

This chain's CDR3 is CASSLQGRGLAKNIQYF. The CDR3 nucleotides read TGCGCCAGCAGCTTGCAGGGTCGGGGGCTAGCCAAAAACATTCAGTACTTC. This chain uses TRBV5-1 with TRBJ2-4; D is possibly TRBD1 or TRBD2 (6 bases each). Germline CDR1 is SGHRS and CDR2 is YFSETQ. V shed 1 base and J shed 0 bases, with 14 bases lying between them. This CDR3 comprises 17 residues.

About this clonotype itself: A much larger clone differs from this one at a single base, so this may be a read error. The chain joins TRBV2 to TRBJ1-6; no firm D call. In germline, CDR1 is SNHLY, CDR2 FYNNEI. This CDR3 comprises 11 residues. V was clipped by 4 bases and J by 9 bases, with 4 bases between them. CDR3 bases: TGTGCCAGCAGTGTAGGTTCACCCCTCCACTTT. This gives the protein CASSVGSPLHF.

This chain uses TRBV7-2 with TRBJ2-1; possible D gene TRBD1, 6 bases. Germline assignment: CDR1 SGHTA and CDR2 FQGNSA. Deletions cut 7 bases from V and 5 bases from J, with 18 bases between. The CDR3 has 15 residues. The CDR3 here is CASTLGGPNDNEQFF. The DNA of the CDR3 is TGTGCCAGCACCCTAGGGGGACCCAACGACAATGAGCAGTTCTTC.

This chain connects TRBV20-1 to TRBJ1-2, with 7 bases aligning to TRBD1. CDR1 and CDR2 (germline): DFQATT, SNEGSKA (reference sequence). This CDR3 region has 14 residues. Trimming cost V 2 bases and J 0 bases; bases outside gene matches: 3. The CDR3 DNA sequence: TGCAGTGCTAGAATAGGGACAGCTAACTATGGCTACACCTTC. Its translation is CSARIGTANYGYTF.

The V and J genes are TRBV12-3 or TRBV12-4 and TRBJ2-7; D possibly uses TRBD1 or TRBD2 (5 bases each). The CDR3 sequence is 15 residues long. Trimming removed 3 bases from V and 4 bases from J, with 16 bases in between. CDR3 region: CASSFAGAGGYEQYF. The CDR3 DNA reads TGTGCCAGCAGTTTCGCCGGGGCTGGAGGTTACGAGCAGTACTTC.